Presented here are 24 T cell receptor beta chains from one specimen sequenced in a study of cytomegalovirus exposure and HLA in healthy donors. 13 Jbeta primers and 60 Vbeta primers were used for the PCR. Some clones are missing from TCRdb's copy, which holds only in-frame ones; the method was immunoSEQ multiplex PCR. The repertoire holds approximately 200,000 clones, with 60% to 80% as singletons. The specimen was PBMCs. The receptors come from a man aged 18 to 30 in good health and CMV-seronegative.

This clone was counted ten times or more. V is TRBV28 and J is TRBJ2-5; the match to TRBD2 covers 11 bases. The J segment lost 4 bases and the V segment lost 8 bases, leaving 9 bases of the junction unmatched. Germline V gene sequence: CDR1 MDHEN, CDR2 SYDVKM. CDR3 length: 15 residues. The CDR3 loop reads CASVATSGTAETQYF. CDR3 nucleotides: TGTGCCAGCGTGGCGACTAGCGGGACGGCAGAGACCCAGTACTTC.

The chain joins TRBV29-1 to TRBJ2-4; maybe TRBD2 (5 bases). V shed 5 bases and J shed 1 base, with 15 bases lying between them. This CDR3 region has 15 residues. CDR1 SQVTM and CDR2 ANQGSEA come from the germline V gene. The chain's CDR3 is CSVRGSVLAKNIQYF. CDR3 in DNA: TGCAGCGTTCGGGGTTCTGTTTTGGCCAAAAACATTCAGTACTTC. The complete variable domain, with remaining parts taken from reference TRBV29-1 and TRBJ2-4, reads SAVISQKPSRDICQRGTSLTIQCQVDSQVTMMFWYRQQPGQSLTLIATANQGSEATYESGFVIDKFPISRPNLTFSTLTVSNMSPEDSSIYLCSVRGSVLAKNIQYFGAGTRLSVL.

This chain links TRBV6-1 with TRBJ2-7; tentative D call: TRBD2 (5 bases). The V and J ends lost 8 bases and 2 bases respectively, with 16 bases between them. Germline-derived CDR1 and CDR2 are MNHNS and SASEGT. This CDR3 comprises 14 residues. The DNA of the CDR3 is TGTGCCAGCCTGGCGGGCAGCGCGCCCTACGAGCAGTACTTC. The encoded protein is CASLAGSAPYEQYF.

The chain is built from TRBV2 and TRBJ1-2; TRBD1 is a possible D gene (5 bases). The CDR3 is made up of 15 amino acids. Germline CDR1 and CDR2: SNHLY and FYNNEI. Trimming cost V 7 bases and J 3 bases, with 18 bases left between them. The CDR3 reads CASTHPGGQDYGYTF. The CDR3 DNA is TGTGCCAGCACCCATCCGGGAGGACAAGACTATGGCTACACCTTC.

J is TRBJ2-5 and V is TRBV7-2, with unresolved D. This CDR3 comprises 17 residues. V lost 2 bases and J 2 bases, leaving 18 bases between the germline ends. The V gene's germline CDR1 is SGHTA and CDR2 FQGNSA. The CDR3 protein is CASSLKATITAQETQYF. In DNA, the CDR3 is TGTGCCAGCAGCTTAAAGGCCACGATAACAGCTCAAGAGACCCAGTACTTC.

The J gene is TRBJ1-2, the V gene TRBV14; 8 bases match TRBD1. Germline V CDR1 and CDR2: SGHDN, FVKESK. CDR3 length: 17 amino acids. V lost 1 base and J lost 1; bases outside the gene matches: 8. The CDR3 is CASSQVPGQDVNYGYTF. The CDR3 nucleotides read TGTGCCAGCAGCCAAGTCCCGGGACAGGACGTTAACTATGGCTACACCTTC. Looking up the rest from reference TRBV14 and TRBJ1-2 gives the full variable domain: EAGVTQFPSHSVIEKGQTVTLRCDPISGHDNLYWYRRVMGKEIKFLLHFVKESKQDESGMPNNRFLAERTGGTYSTLKVQPAELEDSGVYFCASSQVPGQDVNYGYTFGSGTRLTVV.

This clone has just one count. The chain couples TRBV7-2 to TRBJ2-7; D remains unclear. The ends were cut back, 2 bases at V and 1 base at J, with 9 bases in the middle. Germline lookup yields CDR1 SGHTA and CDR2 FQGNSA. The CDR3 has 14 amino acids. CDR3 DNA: TGTGCCAGCAGCTTACAAGCCGGTTCCTACGAGCAGTACTTC. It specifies CASSLQAGSYEQYF.

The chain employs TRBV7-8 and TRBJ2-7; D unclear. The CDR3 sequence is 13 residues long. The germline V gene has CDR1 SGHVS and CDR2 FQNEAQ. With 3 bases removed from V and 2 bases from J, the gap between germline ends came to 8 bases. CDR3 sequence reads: CASSFSSAYEQYF. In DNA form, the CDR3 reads TGTGCCAGCAGCTTTTCCAGTGCCTACGAGCAGTACTTC.

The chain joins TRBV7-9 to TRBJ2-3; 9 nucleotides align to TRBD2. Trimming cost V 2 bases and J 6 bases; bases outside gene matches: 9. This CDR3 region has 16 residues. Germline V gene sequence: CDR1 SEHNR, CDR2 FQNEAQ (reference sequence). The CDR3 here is CASSLQSLAGRDTQYF. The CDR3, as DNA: TGTGCCAGCAGCTTACAGTCGCTAGCGGGAAGGGATACGCAGTATTTT.

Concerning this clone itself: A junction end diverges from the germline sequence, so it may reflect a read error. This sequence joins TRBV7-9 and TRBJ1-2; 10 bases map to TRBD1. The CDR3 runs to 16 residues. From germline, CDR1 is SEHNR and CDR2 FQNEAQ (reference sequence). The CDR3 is CSSSESTTGGAGGYTF. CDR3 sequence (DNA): TGTTCCAGCAGCGAATCAACGACAGGGGGCGCAGGTGGCTACACCTTC.

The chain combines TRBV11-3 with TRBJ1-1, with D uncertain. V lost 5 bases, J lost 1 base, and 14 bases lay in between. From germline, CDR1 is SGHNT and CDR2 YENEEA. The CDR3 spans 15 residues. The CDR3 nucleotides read TGTGCCAGCAGCGCAAACGGACGGGAGAACACTGAAGCTTTCTTT. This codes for CASSANGRENTEAFF. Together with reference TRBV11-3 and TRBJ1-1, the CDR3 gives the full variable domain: EAGVVQSPRYKIIEKKQPVAFWCNPISGHNTLYWYLQNLGQGPELLIRYENEEAVDDSQLPKDRFSAERLKGVDSTLKIQPAELGDSAVYLCASSANGRENTEAFFGQGTRLTVV.

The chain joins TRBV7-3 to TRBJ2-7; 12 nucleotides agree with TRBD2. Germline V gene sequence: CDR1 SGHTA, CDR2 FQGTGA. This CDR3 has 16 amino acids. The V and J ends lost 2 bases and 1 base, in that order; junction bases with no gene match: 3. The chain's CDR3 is CASSLATSGRSYEQYF. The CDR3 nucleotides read TGTGCCAGCAGCTTAGCTACTAGCGGGAGGTCCTACGAGCAGTACTTC.

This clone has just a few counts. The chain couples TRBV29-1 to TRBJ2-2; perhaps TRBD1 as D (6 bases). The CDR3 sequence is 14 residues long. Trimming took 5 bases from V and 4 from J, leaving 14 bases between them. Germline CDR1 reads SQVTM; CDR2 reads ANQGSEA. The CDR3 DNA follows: TGCAGCGTTACCCGGGACACCTTCACCGGGGAGCTGTTTTTT. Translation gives CSVTRDTFTGELFF.

The CDR3 DNA follows: TGTGCCAGCAGCGTAGGGGACAGGGTGAACACCGGGGAGCTGTTTTTT. The encoded protein is CASSVGDRVNTGELFF. The rearrangement joins TRBV9 to TRBJ2-2; 9 bases line up with TRBD1. The germline V gene has CDR1 SGDLS and CDR2 YYNGEE. The length of the CDR3 is 16 residues. J lost 1 base, V lost 0 bases, and 1 base had no gene match.

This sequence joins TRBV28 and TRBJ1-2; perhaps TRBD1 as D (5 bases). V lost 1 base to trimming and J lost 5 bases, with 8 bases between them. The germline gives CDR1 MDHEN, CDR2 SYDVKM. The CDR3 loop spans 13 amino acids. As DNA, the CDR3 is TGTGCCAGCAGTTTATCGGGGGTGTATGGCTACACCTTC. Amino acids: CASSLSGVYGYTF.

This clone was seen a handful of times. The CDR3 nucleotides read TGTGCCAGCAGCCTAATTCATAGCGGGGGCTCAGATACGCAGTATTTT. Translation: CASSLIHSGGSDTQYF. The genes are TRBV6-4 and TRBJ2-3, with 9 bases lining up with TRBD2. This CDR3 contains 16 residues. In germline, CDR1 is MRHNA, CDR2 SNTAGT. V lost 6 bases to trimming and J lost 4 bases; unmatched junction nucleotides: 11.

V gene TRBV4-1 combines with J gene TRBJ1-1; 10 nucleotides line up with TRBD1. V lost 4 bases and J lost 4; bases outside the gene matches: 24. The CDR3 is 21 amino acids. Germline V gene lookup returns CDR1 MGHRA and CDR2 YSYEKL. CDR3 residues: CASSLSSGGQGRRTPGTEAFF. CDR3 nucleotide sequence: TGCGCCAGCAGCCTATCGTCGGGGGGACAGGGGAGGAGGACGCCGGGCACTGAAGCTTTCTTT.

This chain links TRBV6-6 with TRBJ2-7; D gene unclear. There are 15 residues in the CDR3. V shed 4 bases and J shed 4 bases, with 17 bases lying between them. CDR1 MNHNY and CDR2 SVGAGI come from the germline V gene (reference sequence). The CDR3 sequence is CASSFGADSNYEQYF. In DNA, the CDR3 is TGTGCCAGCAGTTTTGGAGCTGACTCAAATTACGAGCAGTACTTC.

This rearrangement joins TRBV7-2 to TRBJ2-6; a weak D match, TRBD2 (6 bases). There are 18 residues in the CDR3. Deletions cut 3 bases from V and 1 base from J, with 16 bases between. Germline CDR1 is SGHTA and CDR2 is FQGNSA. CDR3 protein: CASSLSGTDFSGANVLTF. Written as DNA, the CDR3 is TGTGCCAGCAGCTTGTCCGGGACTGACTTTTCTGGGGCCAACGTCCTGACTTTC.

The chain's CDR3 is CASSVAGTATEAFF. The CDR3 DNA reads TGTGCCAGCAGCGTAGCGGGGACAGCCACTGAAGCTTTCTTT. The rearrangement joins TRBV9 to TRBJ1-1, with 7 bases lining up with TRBD1. CDR3 length: 14 amino acids. J gave up 4 bases and V 0 bases, and 3 bases lay outside the gene matches. The germline CDR1 and CDR2 sequences are SGDLS and YYNGEE.

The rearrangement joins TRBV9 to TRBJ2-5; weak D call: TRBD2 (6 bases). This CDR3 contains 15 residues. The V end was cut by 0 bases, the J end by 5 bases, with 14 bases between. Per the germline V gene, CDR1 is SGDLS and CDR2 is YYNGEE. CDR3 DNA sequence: TGTGCCAGCAGCGTAGGGATTGGGGAGGAGGAGACCCAGTACTTC. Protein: CASSVGIGEEETQYF.

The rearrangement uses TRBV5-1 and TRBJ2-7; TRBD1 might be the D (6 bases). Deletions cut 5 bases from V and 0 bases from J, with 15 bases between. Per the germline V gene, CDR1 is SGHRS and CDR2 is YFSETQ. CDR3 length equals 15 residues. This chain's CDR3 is CASRKRGGNSYEQYF. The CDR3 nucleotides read TGCGCCAGCAGAAAGAGAGGGGGAAACTCCTACGAGCAGTACTTC. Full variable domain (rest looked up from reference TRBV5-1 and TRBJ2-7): KAGVTQTPRYLIKTRGQQVTLSCSPISGHRSVSWYQQTPGQGLQFLFEYFSETQRNKGNFPGRFSGRQFSNSRSEMNVSTLELGDSALYLCASRKRGGNSYEQYFGPGTRLTVT.

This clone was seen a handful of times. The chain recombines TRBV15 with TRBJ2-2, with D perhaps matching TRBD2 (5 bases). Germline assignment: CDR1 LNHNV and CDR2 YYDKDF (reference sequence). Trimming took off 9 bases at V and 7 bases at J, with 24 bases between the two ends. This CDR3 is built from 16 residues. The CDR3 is CATMDRGPHHGGELFF. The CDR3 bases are TGTGCCACGATGGACCGAGGGCCCCATCACGGCGGGGAGCTGTTTTTT.

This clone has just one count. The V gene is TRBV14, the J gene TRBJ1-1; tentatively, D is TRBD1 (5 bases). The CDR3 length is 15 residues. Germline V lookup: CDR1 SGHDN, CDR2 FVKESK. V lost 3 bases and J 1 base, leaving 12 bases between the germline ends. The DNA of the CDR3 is TGTGCCAGCAGCCAGCGGGGGAGGGCGAACACTGAAGCTTTCTTT. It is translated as CASSQRGRANTEAFF.